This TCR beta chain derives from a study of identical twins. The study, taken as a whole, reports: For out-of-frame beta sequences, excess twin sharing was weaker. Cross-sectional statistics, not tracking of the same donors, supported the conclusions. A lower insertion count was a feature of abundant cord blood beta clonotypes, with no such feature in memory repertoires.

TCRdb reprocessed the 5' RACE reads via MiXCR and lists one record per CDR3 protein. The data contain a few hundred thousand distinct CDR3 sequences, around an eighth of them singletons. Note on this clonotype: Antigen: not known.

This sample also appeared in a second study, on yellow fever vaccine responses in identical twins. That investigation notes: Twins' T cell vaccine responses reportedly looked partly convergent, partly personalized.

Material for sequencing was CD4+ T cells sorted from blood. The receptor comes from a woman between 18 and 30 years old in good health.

DNA of the CDR3: TGTGCCACCAGCAGAGAGGGACAGAACTATGGCTACACCTTC. Translating it yields CATSREGQNYGYTF. V usage is TRBV15 and J usage is TRBJ1-2, with 7 nucleotides matching TRBD1. Looked up from germline, CDR1 is LNHNV and CDR2 is YYDKDF (reference sequence). The CDR3 covers 14 residues. With V trimmed by 0 bases and J by 2 bases, 0 bases remained unmatched.